This T cell receptor beta chain was sequenced for a study of response to subunit inactivated influenza vaccine. Study-wide results and caveats: T cells newly recruited by each seasonal influenza vaccination are few, the authors suggested.

One entry per CDR3 protein, called by TCRdb with MiXCR from the RT-PCR reads. In the table there are some 850,000 distinct CDR3 sequences, approximately 17% of which are singletons. CDR1 LGHNA and CDR2 YNFKEQ come from the germline V gene. Trimming stripped 2 bases from V and 0 bases from J, with 11 bases between. This CDR3 is built from 15 residues. For this clonotype: Its antigen is not identified.

The receptor's source is a man aged 50-59 years who received an inactivated influenza vaccine. The specimen comprised PBMCs from blood, sampled 4 to 6 days after vaccination. The chain has TRBV4-2 and TRBJ2-7; no reliable D call. Here the CDR3 reads CASSQSRLRSYEQYF. The CDR3 DNA sequence: TGTGCCAGCAGCCAAAGTCGGCTGCGCTCCTACGAGCAGTACTTC.